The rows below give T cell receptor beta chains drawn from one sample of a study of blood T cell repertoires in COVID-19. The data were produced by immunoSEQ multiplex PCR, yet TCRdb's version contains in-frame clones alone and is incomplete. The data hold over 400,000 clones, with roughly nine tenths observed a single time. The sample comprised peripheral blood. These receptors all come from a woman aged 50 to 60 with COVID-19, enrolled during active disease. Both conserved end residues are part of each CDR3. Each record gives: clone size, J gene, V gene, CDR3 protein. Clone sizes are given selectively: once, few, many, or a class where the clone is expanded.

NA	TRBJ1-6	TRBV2	CASSDWGGLRSPLHF
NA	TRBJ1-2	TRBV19	CASSPQGGMNYGYTF
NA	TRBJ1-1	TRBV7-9	CASSLNRGTEAFF
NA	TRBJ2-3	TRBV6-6	CASGGPQVRTDTQYF
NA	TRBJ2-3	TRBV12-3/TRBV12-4	CASSRNRYTQYF
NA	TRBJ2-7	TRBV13	CASSPEGQGAGYEQYF
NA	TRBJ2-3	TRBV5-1	CASSPGLAGGPVDTQYF
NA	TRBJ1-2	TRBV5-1	CASSLGQGYYGYTF
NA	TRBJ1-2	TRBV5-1	CANRYLCASSRQLRGRVYGYTF
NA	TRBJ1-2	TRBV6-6	CASTGGQGEGYTF
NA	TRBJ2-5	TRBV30	CAWSVRGQETQYF
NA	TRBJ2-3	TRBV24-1	CATSSGTQGTDTQYF
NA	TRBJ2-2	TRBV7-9	CASVPGGGLNTGELFF
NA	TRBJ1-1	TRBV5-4	CASSLGTGRVTEAFF
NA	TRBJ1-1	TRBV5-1	CASSFGQGFTEAFF
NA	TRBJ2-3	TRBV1	CTSSQDSTGGTDTQYF
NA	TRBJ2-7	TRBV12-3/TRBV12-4	CASTSHTDEQYF
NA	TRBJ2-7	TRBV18	CASSPDRGSYEQYF
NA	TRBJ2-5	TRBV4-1	CASSQEGRGYQETQYF
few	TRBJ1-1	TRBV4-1	CASSPASSEAFF
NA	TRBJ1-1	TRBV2	CASSEDRVSEEAFF
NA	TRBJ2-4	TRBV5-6	CASQGAKNIQYF